This TCR beta chain was observed in a study of human T cells and chemical hapten exposure. At the level of the study: A patient group, mainly female, showed alopecia areata, totalis or universalis.

Study findings and constraints: Sensitizing to DPC left TCRs with a frequency above 1 in 1000 unaltered.

Sample time point: patch test 1, 2 weeks after DPC sensitization. Treatment indicated: therapeutic diphenylcyclopropenone sensitization with weekly scalp DPC. This clonotype showed up many times. Its antigen remains unknown. TCRdb itself ran the RACE reads through MiXCR, one entry per CDR3 protein. The table lists about 380,000 distinct CDR3 sequences, approximately 5.1% of them singletons. The sample consisted of whole blood, taken in connection with sensitization to the hapten diphenylcyclopropenone (DPC). The source is a woman aged 50 to 60 with alopecia areata. Some clones in this sample may be carry-over from other donors' samples.

The DNA for the CDR3 is TGTGCCAGCAGCTTCGGCAGGGAATCCCCCTACGAGCAGTACTTC. Translated: CASSFGRESPYEQYF. The chain carries TRBV11-2 and TRBJ2-7, with a weak D call TRBD1 (5 bases). Trimming took off 3 bases at V and 2 bases at J, with 14 bases between the two ends. The CDR3 has 15 amino acids. Per the germline V gene, CDR1 is SGHAT and CDR2 is FQNNGV.